These 2 T cell receptor beta chains originate from one sample sequenced in a study of T cell repertoires in cytomegalovirus infection. Antigen specificity for these receptors is unknown. TCRdb fed the reads into MiXCR, producing one record per CDR3 protein. The profile shows approximately 110,000 distinct CDR3 sequences, 42% of them singletons. The specimen comprised CD8+ T cells from cultured PBMCs, sampled from culture after CMV antigen stimulation. The receptors were gathered from a human donor in good health (CMV status not recorded). Some clones in this sample may be carry-over from other donors' samples.

This chain joins TRBV12-3 or TRBV12-4 and TRBJ1-3, with unresolved D. The CDR3 runs to 16 residues. Trimming removed 1 base at V and 0 bases at J, with 10 bases between. The CDR3 protein is CASSLGVLSSGNTIYF. CDR3 nucleotide sequence: TGTGCCAGCAGTTTAGGAGTTCTGAGCTCTGGAAACACCATATATTTT.

The rearrangement uses TRBV7-2 and TRBJ2-1; 14 bases fit TRBD2. V shed 8 bases, J shed 0 bases, and the junction held 15 bases outside the gene matches. Germline assignment: CDR1 SGHTA and CDR2 FQGNSA. This CDR3 region has 20 residues. The CDR3 DNA is TGTGCCAGCGGAAACGGACTAGCGGGAGGCAGGACAGTCTCCTACAATGAGCAGTTCTTC. It encodes CASGNGLAGGRTVSYNEQFF.